The present T cell receptor beta chain was sequenced within a study of cytomegalovirus exposure and HLA in healthy donors. Study overall: HLA-typed donors contributed around 88 million unique TCRs, which were held in an early data release. Overall study findings and caveats: Sequencing likely generated an artifact that appeared as a cluster of highly shared sequence variants. It was reported that TCR beta sequences correctly inferred the HLA-A and HLA-B alleles for most subjects. Researchers reported from a later analysis that most CMV-associated TCR beta chains appeared HLA-restricted.

As regards this clone: Its specificity is not known.

Germline V gene lookup returns CDR1 GTSNPN and CDR2 SVGIG (reference sequence). This CDR3 contains 13 residues. With 0 bases removed from V and 8 bases from J, the gap between germline ends came to 13 bases. Primers: 60 Vbeta forward and 13 Jbeta reverse. Libraries were prepared by immunoSEQ multiplex PCR; TCRdb keeps only in-frame clonotypes and omits some of them. Of around 80,000 clones in the sample, about 68% are singletons; the top ten hold about 9%. The TCR was taken from a man between 40 and 49 years old in good health and CMV-seropositive. The V gene is TRBV30, the J gene TRBJ1-1; maybe TRBD1 (5 bases). The specimen was PBMCs. In nucleotides, the CDR3 is TGTGCCTGGAGTGTATGGGGGGTCTTCGAAGCTTTCTTT. Its protein is CAWSVWGVFEAFF. Full variable domain (rest looked up from reference TRBV30 and TRBJ1-1): SQTIHQWPATLVQPVGSPLSLECTVEGTSNPNLYWYRQAAGRGLQLLFYSVGIGQISSEVPQNLSASRPQDRQFILSSKKLLLSDSGFYLCAWSVWGVFEAFFGQGTRLTVV.